This TCR beta chain came from a study of identifying expanded T cells in peripheral blood. General study points: Variance in clone template counts between approximately two-week samples significantly increased with total template count across all healthy donors.

Produced via immunoSEQ multiplex PCR; TCRdb's table is partial and in-frame only. The sample includes about 100,000 clones, over 75% of them seen just once. This clone has more than one count but fewer than ten. What it binds is unknown. Per germline, CDR1 SGHVS and CDR2 FNYEAQ. This CDR3 contains 15 residues. With V trimmed by 5 bases and J by 4 bases, 8 bases remained unmatched. The origin of this receptor is a person aged 18 to 75 in good health. The chain recombines TRBV7-6 with TRBJ1-3; 7 nucleotides agree with TRBD1. Input material: blood. The CDR3 is CASSPWTGYGNTIYF. The CDR3 DNA reads TGTGCCAGCAGCCCGTGGACAGGTTACGGAAACACCATATATTTT.